Each of the 21 T cell receptor beta chains below was sequenced from the same sample in a study of T cell clonality in common variable immunodeficiency. Antigen specificity for these receptors is unknown. The assay was immunoSEQ multiplex PCR, and TCRdb's table has in-frame clones only and misses some. Reported are 16,000 or so clones, none seen only once; the ten largest carry less than 15%. Points from the study as a whole: Fewer deletions and N-nucleotide insertions were reportedly seen in common variable immunodeficiency TCR beta sequences.

Sequencing was done on a sample of peripheral blood mononuclear cells. These TCRs come from a human donor with common variable immunodeficiency.

On this clone: The read halts 3 residues ahead of the CDR3 end, with the missing end drawn from the germline J gene. The chain employs TRBV5-1 and TRBJ2-1, with 9 nucleotides matching TRBD1. Germline CDR1 and CDR2: SGHRS and YFSETQ. CDR3 length: 15 residues. Trimming cost V 5 bases and J 6 bases; bases outside gene matches: 9. The covered CDR3 bases are TGCGCCAGCAGTCTGGACGGGACAGGGTTCAATGAG. This sequence encodes CASSLDGTGFNE. The full CDR3 reads CASSLDGTGFNEQFF. The full variable domain, in which reference TRBV5-1 and TRBJ2-1 provide the parts outside the CDR3, is KAGVTQTPRYLIKTRGQQVTLSCSPISGHRSVSWYQQTPGQGLQFLFEYFSETQRNKGNFPGRFSGRQFSNSRSEMNVSTLELGDSALYLCASSLDGTGFNEQFFGPGTRLTVL.

This clone was seen repeatedly, ten times or more. The CDR3 end lies 3 residues beyond the end of the read and is filled in from the germline J gene. The chain links TRBV7-8 to TRBJ2-3; 7 bases align to TRBD2. The CDR3 runs 15 residues. Per germline, CDR1 SGHVS and CDR2 FQNEAQ. J lost 6 bases, V lost 7 bases, and 13 bases had no gene match. CDR3 region: CASTPRGGWSDTQYF. The sequenced part of the CDR3 DNA is TGTGCCAGCACCCCGCGCGGGGGTTGGAGTGATACG.

Remarks on this clone: The read ends 3 residues early relative to the CDR3; the germline J gene fills the gap. The V call is TRBV6-1, the J call TRBJ2-7; 9 nucleotides line up with TRBD1. The CDR3 has 16 amino acids. Germline CDR1 and CDR2: MNHNS and SASEGT. V shed 6 bases, J shed 3 bases, and the junction held 12 bases outside the gene matches. The CDR3: CASRERPGQGDYEQYF. The CDR3 bases that were read are TGTGCCAGCAGGGAAAGACCGGGACAGGGAGACTACGAG.

Turning to this clone: Read sequence stops 3 residues before the CDR3 end, and the germline J gene provides the missing end. The V and J genes are TRBV7-9 and TRBJ2-7, with TRBD1 matching over 11 bases. Germline V gives CDR1 SEHNR, CDR2 FQNEAQ (reference sequence). Trimming removed 1 base from V and 6 bases from J; junction bases left unmatched: 2. The CDR3 totals 14 residues. CDR3 bases read: TGTGCCAGCAGCTTAGGGACAGGGGGCCGCGAG. Translated, it gives CASSLGTGGRE. The CDR3 in its entirety is CASSLGTGGREQYF.

The table lists this clone with a few counts. The DNA ends 3 residues before the CDR3 does, and the rest of the CDR3 is filled in from the germline J gene. V gene TRBV7-2 combines with J gene TRBJ2-1; 8 bases align to TRBD1. Losses at the gene ends were 5 bases for V and 4 bases for J; bases not matched to a gene: 4. The CDR3 is 14 amino acids. CDR1 is SGHTA and CDR2 is FQGNSA in the germline V gene. This CDR3 is CASSRTGRYNEQFF. The sequenced CDR3 bases are TGTGCCAGCAGCCGGACAGGGAGGTACAATGAG.

This clone turned up a few times. Sequencing ends 3 residues short of the CDR3 end; the germline J gene provides the rest. The V and J genes are TRBV7-2 and TRBJ1-3; D is unresolved. This CDR3 is 15 amino acids long. Germline CDR1 is SGHTA and CDR2 is FQGNSA. V was shortened by 5 bases and J by 0 bases, with 11 bases between the two germline ends. This chain's CDR3 is CASSPPWPSGNTIYF. The sequenced CDR3 bases are TGTGCCAGCAGCCCCCCATGGCCCTCTGGAAACACC.

Ten or more counts support this clone. The covered CDR3 bases are TGTGCCAGTAGTAACCGGGACAGGGTTTCGCCCTACAATGAG. This translates into CASSNRDRVSPYNE. The whole CDR3 reads CASSNRDRVSPYNEQFF. The rearrangement links TRBV19 to TRBJ2-1; 9 bases line up with TRBD1. Read sequence stops 3 residues before the CDR3 end, and the germline J gene provides the missing end. Germline V CDR1 and CDR2: LNHDA, SQIVND (reference sequence). This CDR3 is 17 amino acids long. J lost 2 bases, V lost 4 bases, and 9 bases had no gene match. Supplemented by reference TRBV19 and TRBJ2-1, the full variable domain reads DGGITQSPKYLFRKEGQNVTLSCEQNLNHDAMYWYRQDPGQGLRLIYYSQIVNDFQKGDIAEGYSVSREKKESFPLTVTSAQKNPTAFYLCASSNRDRVSPYNEQFFGPGTRLTVL.

CDR3 bases read: TGTGCCTGGGTGCCAGCGGGGGGCGATAGCTCCTACAATGAG. Translation gives CAWVPAGGDSSYNE. The complete CDR3 reads CAWVPAGGDSSYNEQFF. V and J are TRBV30 and TRBJ2-1; TRBD2 matches 9 bases. The missing CDR3 end, 3 residues past where the read stops, is filled in from the germline J gene. This CDR3 is 17 amino acids long. CDR1 is GTSNPN and CDR2 is SVGIG in the germline V gene (reference sequence). With 5 bases clipped from V and 0 bases from J, the junction kept 11 bases outside the gene matches.

This clone was seen a handful of times. The sequence runs out 3 residues before the end of the CDR3; the remainder is reconstructed from the germline J gene. V usage is TRBV7-6 and J usage is TRBJ2-7; 8 nucleotides match TRBD2. Germline V gene sequence: CDR1 SGHVS, CDR2 FNYEAQ. With 1 base clipped from V and 4 bases from J, the junction kept 3 bases outside the gene matches. This CDR3 comprises 14 residues. The CDR3 sequence: CASSLDGGAYEQYF. The DNA read from the CDR3 is TGTGCCAGCAGCTTAGACGGGGGGGCGTACGAG.

As concerns this clone: The read finishes 3 residues shy of the CDR3 end, and the germline J gene is used to complete it. The chain couples TRBV19 to TRBJ2-5; 11 bases match TRBD2. The V and J ends lost 0 bases and 4 bases, in that order; junction bases with no gene match: 4. Germline values: CDR1 LNHDA, CDR2 SQIVND (reference sequence). CDR3 length: 16 residues. CDR3 in amino acids: CASSIDIAGGRETQYF. CDR3 DNA, as far as it was read: TGTGCCAGTAGTATAGATATAGCGGGGGGGCGAGAGACC. Full variable domain (missing parts from reference TRBV19 and TRBJ2-5): DGGITQSPKYLFRKEGQNVTLSCEQNLNHDAMYWYRQDPGQGLRLIYYSQIVNDFQKGDIAEGYSVSREKKESFPLTVTSAQKNPTAFYLCASSIDIAGGRETQYFGPGTRLLVL.

This clone was picked up many times. The CDR3 is CASSTWDRSTDTQYF. Partial CDR3 DNA: TGTGCCAGCAGCACATGGGACAGAAGCACAGATACG. The chain employs TRBV7-9 and TRBJ2-3, with 7 nucleotides matching TRBD1. The read finishes 3 residues shy of the CDR3 end, and the germline J gene is used to complete it. This CDR3 has 15 residues. With V trimmed by 5 bases and J by 0 bases, 5 bases remained unmatched. Germline values: CDR1 SEHNR, CDR2 FQNEAQ (reference sequence).

This clone was counted at least ten times. The read ends 3 residues before the CDR3 terminus; that terminus is restored from the germline J gene. This sequence joins TRBV6-1 and TRBJ2-2; D may be TRBD2 (6 bases). The V gene's germline CDR1 is MNHNS and CDR2 SASEGT. The CDR3 loop spans 17 amino acids. The germline V and J ends were trimmed by 1 base and 4 bases, with 16 bases remaining between them. CDR3 DNA (partial): TGTGCCAGCAGTGAAGGGCAAGCGTTGCGGGGCACCGGGGAG. It codes for CASSEGQALRGTGE. The entire CDR3 is CASSEGQALRGTGELFF.

The sample holds a few counts of this clone. The read halts 3 residues ahead of the CDR3 end, with the missing end drawn from the germline J gene. This chain uses TRBV6-2 or TRBV6-3 with TRBJ2-5, with 7 bases lining up with TRBD2. Germline CDR1 is MNHEY and CDR2 is SVGEGT. V dropped 4 bases and J dropped 1; count of bases not matched to a gene: 9. This CDR3 is built from 16 residues. The CDR3 DNA, read in part, is TGTGCCAGCAGTTGGGAGCGGGGCACGACCCAAGAGACC. Amino acid sequence: CASSWERGTTQET. The entire CDR3 is CASSWERGTTQETQYF.

Remarks on this clone: From the germline J gene comes the end of the CDR3, since the read stops 3 residues before it. The J gene is TRBJ1-5, the V gene TRBV7-2; a possible D gene is TRBD1 (5 bases). V lost 5 bases to trimming and J lost 1 base, with 9 bases between them. This CDR3 is built from 14 residues. Germline V gene sequence: CDR1 SGHTA, CDR2 FQGNSA. The chain's CDR3 is CASSDQGSNQPQHF. The sequenced CDR3 bases are TGTGCCAGCAGCGATCAGGGAAGCAATCAGCCC.

In this sample, this clone turned up a few times. The sequence runs out 3 residues before the end of the CDR3; the remainder is reconstructed from the germline J gene. This rearrangement joins TRBV5-1 to TRBJ2-3; the D is unclear. Trimming took off 0 bases at V and 4 bases at J, with 9 bases between the two ends. The V gene's germline CDR1 is SGHRS and CDR2 YFSETQ. CDR3 length: 14 amino acids. CDR3 bases read: TGCGCCAGCAGCTTGGAGTCCCAGGCAGATACG. Protein: CASSLESQADT. The CDR3, in full, reads CASSLESQADTQYF.

Turning to this clone: The read gets to within 3 residues of the CDR3 end, and the germline J gene fills in the rest. The chain uses TRBV20-1 and TRBJ2-1; 8 positions agree with TRBD1. The J segment lost 8 bases and the V segment lost 6 bases, leaving 15 bases of the junction unmatched. In germline, CDR1 is DFQATT, CDR2 SNEGSKA (reference sequence). This CDR3 comprises 15 residues. The CDR3 sequence is CSATLRTGFGDEQFF. CDR3 bases read: TGCAGTGCAACCCTTCGGACAGGGTTTGGGGATGAG.

In this sample, this clone turned up a few times. The CDR3 goes on 3 residues after the read ends, and that part is filled in from the germline J gene. The genes are TRBV7-9 and TRBJ2-7; unclear D gene. With 1 base removed from V and 1 base from J, the gap between germline ends came to 11 bases. Looked up from germline, CDR1 is SEHNR and CDR2 is FQNEAQ (reference sequence). This CDR3 has 15 amino acids. The sequenced CDR3 bases are TGTGCCAGCAGCTTAGTGGTAGGGCCTTCCTACGAG. Protein: CASSLVVGPSYE. The whole CDR3 sequence reads CASSLVVGPSYEQYF.

This clone was observed at least ten times. The read terminates 3 residues before the CDR3 end, so the remaining end is supplied by the germline J gene. The chain is built from TRBV7-2 and TRBJ2-7, with a weak D call TRBD1 (6 bases). From germline, CDR1 is SGHTA and CDR2 FQGNSA. V lost 4 bases to trimming and J lost 6 bases, with 10 bases between them. This CDR3 is 12 amino acids long. The CDR3 here is CASSSGAGEQYF. The sequenced CDR3 bases are TGTGCCAGCAGCTCAGGGGCGGGCGAG.

This clone has at least ten counts. The read finishes 3 residues shy of the CDR3 end, and the germline J gene is used to complete it. The chain carries TRBV7-6 and TRBJ2-7, with D maybe TRBD2 (6 bases). Germline-derived CDR1 and CDR2 are SGHVS and FNYEAQ. The CDR3 extends over 15 amino acids. Trimming cost V 5 bases and J 0 bases, with 14 bases left between them. The sequenced CDR3 bases are TGTGCCAGCAGCCCCCTGACTAGTGGCTCCTACGAG. Translation gives CASSPLTSGSYE. The full CDR3 protein reads CASSPLTSGSYEQYF.

With respect to this clone: Read coverage stops 3 residues before the CDR3 terminus; the germline J gene supplies the remainder. This chain links TRBV19 with TRBJ2-3, with 11 positions matching TRBD2. The CDR3 is 15 amino acids. Unmatched junction bases numbered 8, after V lost 5 bases and J lost 7 bases. In germline, CDR1 is LNHDA, CDR2 SQIVND (reference sequence). The CDR3 here is CASSASSGGRNTQYF. CDR3 bases read: TGTGCCAGTAGTGCCTCTAGCGGGGGGAGGAATACG.

The table lists this clone with many counts. The read is 3 residues too short to cover the CDR3 end, so that end is filled in from the germline J gene. This chain uses TRBV19 with TRBJ1-1; weak D call: TRBD1 (5 bases). The germline CDR1 and CDR2 sequences are LNHDA and SQIVND (reference sequence). Deletions cut 5 bases from V and 1 base from J, with 8 bases between. The CDR3 has 13 amino acids. CDR3: CASSLQGNTEAFF. Incomplete CDR3 DNA: TGTGCCAGTAGTCTCCAGGGGAACACTGAA.